This is a list of T cell receptor beta chains from one sample in a study of radiotherapy plus CTLA-4 blockade in lung cancer. Sequencing was performed with immunoSEQ multiplex PCR; in TCRdb, only in-frame clones are kept and a portion is missing. The table has fewer than 150,000 clones, around 75% seen once. Specimen: peripheral blood, collected from a patient treated with radiotherapy plus ipilimumab. Receptors originate from a human donor with non-small cell lung cancer who had a partial response to radiotherapy plus ipilimumab. CDR3s include the opening cysteine and the closing phenylalanine or tryptophan. A D gene is named only where the DNA matches it firmly. For some rows the clone size is stated as once, few or many, or as a class when expanded; others skip it.

V,J,D,size,CDR3,DNA
TRBV6-5,TRBJ1-2,TRBD1,NA,CASSYMTGQGMYGYTF,TGTGCCAGCAGTTACATGACGGGACAGGGGATGTATGGCTACACCTTC
TRBV30,TRBJ1-4,TRBD1,NA,CAWRGQGSEKLFF,TGTGCCTGGCGAGGACAGGGTAGTGAAAAACTGTTTTTT
TRBV12-2,TRBJ2-7,NA,NA,CASRSRGQGYEQYF,TGTGCAAGTCGCTCTAGGGGACAGGGCTACGAGCAGTACTTC
TRBV5-1,TRBJ2-1,NA,NA,CASSLGESYNEQFF,TGCGCCAGCAGCTTGGGCGAGTCCTACAATGAGCAGTTCTTC
TRBV10-3,TRBJ2-1,TRBD2,NA,CAIRTSPNNEQFF,TGTGCCATCCGGACTAGCCCTAACAATGAGCAGTTCTTC
TRBV6-5,TRBJ1-1,NA,NA,CASSYDPGLNTEAFF,TGTGCCAGCAGTTATGATCCAGGGCTGAACACTGAAGCTTTCTTT
TRBV14,TRBJ2-1,NA,NA,CASSPFSSYNEQFF,TGTGCCAGCAGCCCCTTCAGCTCCTACAATGAGCAGTTCTTC
TRBV7-9,TRBJ2-2,TRBD2,NA,CASSYGLAGSPTELFF,TGTGCCAGCAGCTACGGACTAGCGGGAAGTCCTACCGAGCTGTTTTTT
TRBV6-5,TRBJ1-1,NA,NA,CASSYGRTEAFF,TGTGCCAGCAGTTACGGCCGCACTGAAGCTTTCTTT
TRBV4-3,TRBJ2-1,NA,NA,CASSQLSGNEQFF,TGCGCCAGCAGCCAACTGAGCGGCAATGAGCAGTTCTTC
TRBV28,TRBJ2-7,TRBD1,NA,CASSLDGQGHYEQYF,TGTGCCAGCAGTTTGGACGGACAGGGCCACTACGAGCAGTACTTC
TRBV5-1,TRBJ1-1,NA,NA,CASSFNVYTEAFF,TGCGCCAGCAGCTTTAATGTGTACACTGAAGCTTTCTTT
TRBV7-7,TRBJ2-2,TRBD1,NA,CASSLGTGRGELFF,TGTGCTAGCAGCCTCGGGACAGGGCGGGGGGAGCTGTTTTTT
TRBV6-1,TRBJ1-1,TRBD1,NA,CASTETGGTEAFF,TGTGCCAGCACCGAAACAGGGGGCACTGAAGCTTTCTTT
TRBV14,TRBJ2-7,NA,few,CASSAGRYEQYF,TGTGCCAGCAGCGCAGGGAGGTACGAGCAGTACTTC
TRBV18,TRBJ2-2,TRBD1,few,CASSYRTGGPTGELFF,TGTGCCAGCTCCTACAGAACAGGGGGTCCCACCGGGGAGCTGTTTTTT
TRBV2,TRBJ2-5,TRBD1,NA,CASSFQGVRETQYF,TGTGCCAGCAGTTTTCAGGGGGTGCGGGAGACCCAGTACTTC
TRBV20-1,TRBJ1-1,NA,NA,CSADTRSEAFF,TGCAGTGCTGATACTCGTTCTGAAGCTTTCTTT
TRBV5-1,TRBJ2-1,TRBD1,NA,CASSPKTGGPSSSYNEQFF,TGCGCCAGCAGCCCCAAGACAGGGGGCCCCTCAAGCTCCTACAATGAGCAGTTCTTC
TRBV28,TRBJ1-5,TRBD1,NA,CASSTTGLGQPQHF,TGTGCCAGCAGCACGACAGGGTTGGGTCAGCCCCAGCATTTT
TRBV7-3,TRBJ1-2,NA,NA,CASSWDSGIRGGYTF,TGTGCCAGCAGCTGGGACTCAGGGATTCGAGGAGGCTACACCTTC
TRBV28,TRBJ1-5,TRBD1,NA,CASSFSTGVGNQPQHF,TGTGCCAGCAGTTTCTCGACAGGGGTGGGCAATCAGCCCCAGCATTTT
TRBV5-4,TRBJ2-1,NA,NA,CASSPRGSYNEQFF,TGTGCCAGCAGCCCTCGGGGCTCCTACAATGAGCAGTTCTTC
TRBV28,TRBJ1-1,TRBD1,NA,CASSRTGTGLGGVAFF,TGTGCCAGCAGTAGAACCGGGACAGGGCTTGGGGGAGTAGCTTTCTTT
TRBV4-1,TRBJ1-5,TRBD1,NA,CASSPRGKVEPQHF,TGCGCCAGCAGCCCCAGGGGGAAGGTAGAGCCCCAGCATTTT
TRBV7-6,TRBJ1-5,TRBD1,NA,CASSFQGGLNQPQHF,TGTGCCAGCAGCTTCCAGGGGGGACTCAATCAGCCCCAGCATTTT
TRBV2,TRBJ2-3,NA,NA,CASSGRVAFTDTQYF,TGTGCCAGCAGCGGCCGGGTGGCGTTCACAGATACGCAGTATTTT
TRBV19,TRBJ2-1,NA,NA,CASSTGTTYNEQFF,TGTGCCAGTAGCACAGGGACGACCTACAATGAGCAGTTCTTC
TRBV9,TRBJ1-3,NA,NA,CASSIETGTSGNTIYF,TGTGCCAGCAGCATAGAGACGGGAACCTCTGGAAACACCATATATTTT
TRBV5-4,TRBJ2-5,TRBD1,few,CASSRDNRGAETQYF,TGTGCCAGCAGCCGAGATAACAGGGGCGCGGAGACCCAGTACTTC
TRBV5-6,TRBJ2-3,NA,NA,CASSLELADTQYF,TGTGCCAGCAGCTTGGAACTGGCAGATACGCAGTATTTT
TRBV6-4,TRBJ2-1,NA,NA,CASNWRDLGEQFF,TGTGCCAGCAATTGGCGCGACTTGGGTGAGCAGTTCTTC
TRBV2,TRBJ2-1,TRBD2,NA,CASRVSGGRSNEQFF,TGTGCCAGCAGGGTTAGCGGGGGAAGGAGCAATGAGCAGTTCTTC
TRBV5-6,TRBJ2-1,TRBD2,few,CASSLYLTAGGSYNEQFF,TGTGCCAGCAGCTTGTATTTAACAGCGGGAGGATCCTACAATGAGCAGTTCTTC
TRBV5-4,TRBJ1-2,TRBD1,NA,CASSLVSGGAFGYTF,TGTGCCAGCAGCTTGGTGTCAGGGGGCGCATTCGGCTACACCTTC
TRBV7-8,TRBJ1-5,NA,few,CASSLGGRGYGNQPQHF,TGTGCCAGCAGCTTAGGGGGAAGGGGGTACGGCAATCAGCCCCAGCATTTT
TRBV5-1,TRBJ2-2,NA,NA,CASSLGSLGPISGELFF,TGCGCCAGCAGCTTGGGGTCGTTGGGGCCGATAAGCGGGGAGCTGTTTTTT
TRBV2,TRBJ1-4,TRBD1,once,CASRTDRGTNEKLFF,TGTGCCAGCAGGACAGACAGGGGAACTAATGAAAAACTGTTTTTT
TRBV5-4,TRBJ2-3,NA,NA,CASSSPGTDTQYF,TGTGCCAGCAGCTCACCGGGTACAGATACGCAGTATTTT
TRBV29-1,TRBJ2-7,TRBD1,few,CSVERQGRPYEQYF,TGCAGCGTTGAAAGACAGGGGCGACCGTACGAGCAGTACTTC
TRBV4-2,TRBJ2-3,NA,NA,CASSPPLRRTDTQYF,TGTGCCAGCAGCCCCCCTCTGCGCCGGACAGATACGCAGTATTTT
TRBV5-4,TRBJ1-2,NA,once,CASSLDGYGYTF,TGTGCCAGCAGCCTAGACGGCTATGGCTACACCTTC
TRBV9,TRBJ2-3,TRBD1,NA,CASSVQGDSFTDTQYF,TGTGCCAGCAGCGTCCAGGGGGATTCCTTCACAGATACGCAGTATTTT
TRBV6-1,TRBJ2-5,NA,NA,CASSPSRKTQYF,TGTGCCAGCAGTCCCTCGAGGAAGACCCAGTACTTC
TRBV5-1,TRBJ1-1,NA,NA,CASSSTENTEAFF,TGCGCCAGCAGCTCGACAGAGAACACTGAAGCTTTCTTT
TRBV30,TRBJ1-3,NA,NA,CAWTETPGNTIYF,TGTGCCTGGACCGAGACACCCGGAAACACCATATATTTT
TRBV6-5,TRBJ1-4,NA,NA,CASSYSIPRAEKLFF,TGTGCCAGCAGTTACTCGATACCCAGGGCTGAAAAACTGTTTTTT